The rows below give T cell receptor beta chains drawn from one sample of a study of cytomegalovirus exposure and HLA in healthy donors. Profiling relied on immunoSEQ multiplex PCR, and the TCRdb table lists in-frame clones only, not all of them. In the table there are a few hundred thousand clones, more than 80% of which are singletons. Sequenced input: PBMCs. Receptors were obtained from a man aged 30 to 39 in good health and CMV-seronegative. Both conserved end residues are part of each CDR3. The D gene is left open where the match is weak. The listing skips clone size in some rows; elsewhere it reads once, few, many or a size class.

j_call d_call clone_size v_call cdr3_aa cdr3_nt
TRBJ2-1 TRBD2 NA TRBV4-1 CASSQPAGGGADEQFF TGCGCCAGCAGCCAACCCGCCGGCGGGGGGGCCGATGAGCAGTTCTTC
TRBJ1-3 NA NA TRBV11-2 CASSLEQQSTIYF TGTGCCAGCAGCTTAGAACAGCAAAGCACCATATATTTT
TRBJ1-2 NA NA TRBV19 CASSNLRTHGYTF TGTGCCAGTAGTAATCTCCGGACTCATGGCTACACCTTC
TRBJ2-7 NA NA TRBV28 CASTGSADYEQYF TGTGCCAGCACCGGGTCAGCTGACTACGAGCAGTACTTC
TRBJ1-2 TRBD1 NA TRBV7-8 CASSLARTGRESGYTF TGTGCCAGCAGCTTAGCGAGGACAGGGAGGGAAAGTGGCTACACCTTC
TRBJ2-2 NA few TRBV13 CASSFRHTGELFF TGTGCCAGCAGCTTCCGACATACCGGGGAGCTGTTTTTT
TRBJ1-2 TRBD1 NA TRBV19 CASSIGQGLNYGYTF TGTGCCAGTAGTATCGGACAGGGTCTAAACTATGGCTACACCTTC
TRBJ1-1 TRBD1 once TRBV5-1 CASSLEGAALNTEAFF TGCGCCAGCAGCTTGGAGGGGGCGGCCTTGAACACTGAAGCTTTCTTT
TRBJ2-7 NA NA TRBV27 CASSFRETRNEQYF TGTGCCAGCAGTTTCCGAGAGACTAGGAACGAGCAGTACTTC
TRBJ2-2 TRBD2 NA TRBV11-3 CTSSLARGTGELFF TGTACCAGCAGCTTAGCGCGGGGGACCGGGGAGCTGTTTTTT
TRBJ2-5 TRBD1 NA TRBV5-1 CASSAQGTQETQYF TGCGCCAGCAGCGCACAGGGGACCCAAGAGACCCAGTACTTC
TRBJ1-2 NA NA TRBV6-1 CATLDYGYTF TGTGCCACCCTTGACTATGGCTACACCTTC
TRBJ2-7 NA NA TRBV7-7 CASSNTYEQYF TGTGCTAGCAGCAACACCTACGAGCAGTACTTC
TRBJ1-2 NA NA TRBV10-3 CAISDRGNYGYTF TGTGCCATTAGTGATCGGGGGAACTATGGCTACACCTTC
TRBJ1-4 NA NA TRBV7-9 CASSAAGPVSEKLFF TGTGCCAGCAGTGCGGCGGGACCAGTGAGTGAAAAACTGTTTTTT
TRBJ2-1 TRBD2 once TRBV4-2 CASSQVPGGGYNEQFF TGTGCCAGCAGCCAAGTCCCTGGCGGGGGCTACAATGAGCAGTTCTTC
TRBJ2-6 TRBD1 NA TRBV9 CASSKTGAGANVLTF TGTGCCAGCAGCAAGACAGGGGCTGGGGCCAACGTCCTGACTTTC
TRBJ2-3 NA NA TRBV2 CASSTDTGGERTQYF TGTGCCAGCAGCACGGACACCGGGGGTGAGCGTACGCAGTATTTT
TRBJ2-2 NA once TRBV21-1 CAGLGGATGELFF TGTGCCGGGTTAGGGGGGGCCACCGGGGAGCTGTTTTTT
TRBJ2-7 TRBD1 NA TRBV10-3 CAISGRDRENEQYF TGTGCCATCAGTGGCCGGGACAGGGAAAACGAGCAGTACTTC
TRBJ1-2 TRBD1 NA TRBV19 CASSGQGGGYTF TGTGCCAGTAGTGGACAGGGGGGCGGCTACACCTTC
TRBJ1-4 NA NA TRBV28 CASTSSVGEKLFF TGTGCCAGCACCTCGTCGGTCGGTGAAAAACTGTTTTTT
TRBJ2-7 NA NA TRBV5-4 CASSLGGKPYEQYF TGTGCCAGCAGCTTGGGAGGAAAACCCTACGAGCAGTACTTC
TRBJ2-3 TRBD2 once TRBV7-8 CASSHGGGGDTQYF TGTGCCAGCAGCCACGGGGGGGGCGGGGATACGCAGTATTTT
TRBJ1-2 TRBD1 NA TRBV4-3 CASSQDRRTGVSRGYTF TGCGCCAGCAGCCAAGATCGAAGGACAGGGGTTTCTAGGGGCTACACCTTC
TRBJ1-2 TRBD1 NA TRBV7-2 CASSLGGGTGSGYTF TGTGCCAGCAGCTTAGGAGGGGGGACAGGGTCTGGCTACACCTTC
TRBJ1-2 TRBD1 NA TRBV19 CASSIDGAGGDYGYTF TGTGCCAGTAGTATAGACGGGGCAGGGGGTGACTATGGCTACACCTTC
TRBJ1-6 NA few TRBV6-5 CASSYSARGRSPLHF TGTGCCAGCAGTTACTCGGCCAGGGGACGATCACCCCTCCACTTT
TRBJ2-2 NA NA TRBV5-4 CASSLAGTGELFF TGTGCCAGCAGCTTGGCAGGTACCGGGGAGCTGTTTTTT
TRBJ2-7 TRBD2 NA TRBV6-5 CASTRSGDYEQYF TGTGCCAGCACTCGGAGCGGGGACTACGAGCAGTACTTC
TRBJ1-2 NA NA TRBV5-4 CASSPNRDYGYTF TGTGCCAGCAGCCCTAACAGGGACTATGGCTACACCTTC
TRBJ2-2 NA NA TRBV6-1 CASSNIQGFGELFF TGTGCCAGCAGTAACATACAGGGATTCGGGGAGCTGTTTTTT
TRBJ2-3 NA NA TRBV5-1 CASSLSPSGSTDTQYF TGCGCCAGCAGCCTATCCCCCTCAGGGTCCACAGATACGCAGTATTTT
TRBJ2-1 NA NA TRBV29-1 CSVEGERAEQFF TGCAGCGTTGAAGGGGAGCGGGCTGAGCAGTTCTTC
TRBJ1-1 NA few TRBV28 CASSLYSQGTEAFF TGTGCCAGCAGTTTATATAGCCAAGGCACTGAAGCTTTCTTT
TRBJ2-5 NA once TRBV5-4 CASSAGLLEETQYF TGTGCCAGCAGCGCGGGACTGCTTGAAGAGACCCAGTACTTC
TRBJ1-1 TRBD1 NA TRBV5-6 CASTNKDRRNTEAFF TGTGCCAGCACCAACAAGGACAGGCGGAACACTGAAGCTTTCTTT